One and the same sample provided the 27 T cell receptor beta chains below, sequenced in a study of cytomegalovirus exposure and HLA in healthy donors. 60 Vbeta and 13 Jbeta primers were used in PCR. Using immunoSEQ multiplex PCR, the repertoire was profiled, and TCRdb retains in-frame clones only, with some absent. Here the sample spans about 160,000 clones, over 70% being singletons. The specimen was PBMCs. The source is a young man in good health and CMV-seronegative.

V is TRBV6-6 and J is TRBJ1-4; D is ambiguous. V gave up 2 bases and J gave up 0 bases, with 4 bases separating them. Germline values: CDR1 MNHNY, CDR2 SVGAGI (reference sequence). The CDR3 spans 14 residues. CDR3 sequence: CASSYSTTNEKLFF. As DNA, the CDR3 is TGTGCCAGCAGTTACAGCACAACTAATGAAAAACTGTTTTTT.

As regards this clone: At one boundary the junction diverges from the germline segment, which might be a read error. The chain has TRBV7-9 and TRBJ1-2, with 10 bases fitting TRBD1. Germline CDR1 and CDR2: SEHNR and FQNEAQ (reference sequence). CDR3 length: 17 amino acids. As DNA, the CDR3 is TGTTCCAGCAGCTCTCCACGCGGACAGGGGGGAAACTATGGCTACACCTTC. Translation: CSSSSPRGQGGNYGYTF.

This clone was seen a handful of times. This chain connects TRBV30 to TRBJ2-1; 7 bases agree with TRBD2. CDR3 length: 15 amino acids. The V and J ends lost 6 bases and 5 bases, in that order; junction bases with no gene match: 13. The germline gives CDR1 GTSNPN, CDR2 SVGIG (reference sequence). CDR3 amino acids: CACPSGGGKHNEQFF. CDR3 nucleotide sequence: TGTGCCTGCCCCTCCGGCGGGGGTAAGCACAATGAGCAGTTCTTC.

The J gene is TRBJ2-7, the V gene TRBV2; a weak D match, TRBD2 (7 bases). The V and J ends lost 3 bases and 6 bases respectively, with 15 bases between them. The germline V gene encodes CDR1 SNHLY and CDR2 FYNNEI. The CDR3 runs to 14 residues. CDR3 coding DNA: TGTGCCAGCAGTGATTATGGGGGGGCTGCCGAGCAGTACTTC. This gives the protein CASSDYGGAAEQYF.

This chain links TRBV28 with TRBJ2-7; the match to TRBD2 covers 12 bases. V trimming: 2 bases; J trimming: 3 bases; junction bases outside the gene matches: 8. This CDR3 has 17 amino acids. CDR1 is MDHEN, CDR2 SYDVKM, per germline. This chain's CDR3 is CASSLPSTTSGSYEQYF. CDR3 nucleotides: TGTGCCAGCAGTTTACCCTCCACGACTAGCGGGAGCTACGAGCAGTACTTC. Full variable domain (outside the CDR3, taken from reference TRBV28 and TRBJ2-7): DVKVTQSSRYLVKRTGEKVFLECVQDMDHENMFWYRQDPGLGLRLIYFSYDVKMKEKGDIPEGYSVSREKKERFSLILESASTNQTSMYLCASSLPSTTSGSYEQYFGPGTRLTVT.

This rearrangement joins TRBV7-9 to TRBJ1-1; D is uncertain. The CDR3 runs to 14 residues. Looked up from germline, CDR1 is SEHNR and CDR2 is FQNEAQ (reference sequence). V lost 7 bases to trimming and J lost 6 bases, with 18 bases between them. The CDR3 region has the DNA TGTGCCAGCATTTCCGCTGTCGGTTTACCTGAAGCTTTCTTT. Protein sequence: CASISAVGLPEAFF.

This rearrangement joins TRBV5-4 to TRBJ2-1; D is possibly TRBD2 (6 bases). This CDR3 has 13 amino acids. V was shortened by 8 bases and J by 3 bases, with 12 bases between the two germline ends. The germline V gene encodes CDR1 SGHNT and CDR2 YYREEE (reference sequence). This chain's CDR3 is CASWDSHYNEQFF. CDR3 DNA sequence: TGTGCCAGTTGGGACTCCCACTACAATGAGCAGTTCTTC.

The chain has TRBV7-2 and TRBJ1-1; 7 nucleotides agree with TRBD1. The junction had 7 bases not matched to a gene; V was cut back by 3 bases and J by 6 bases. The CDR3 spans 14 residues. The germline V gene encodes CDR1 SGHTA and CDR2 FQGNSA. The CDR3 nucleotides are TGTGCCAGCAGCTTCCGGGACAGCCTACCTGAAGCTTTCTTT. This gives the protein CASSFRDSLPEAFF.

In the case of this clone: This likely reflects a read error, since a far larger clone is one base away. The CDR3 DNA follows: TGTGCCAGCAGTTTCTATAGCGGTCCTGGGGCCAACGTCCTGACTTTC. It specifies CASSFYSGPGANVLTF. The J gene is TRBJ2-6, the V gene TRBV27; D perhaps matches TRBD2 (6 bases). This CDR3 has 16 residues. Trimming left V 3 bases short and J 2 bases short, with 11 bases between. The germline CDR1 and CDR2 sequences are MNHEY and SMNVEV (reference sequence).

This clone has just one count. Written as DNA, the CDR3 is TGTGCCAGCAGCCCTGGGCAGGACGAGCAGTACTTC. Translated, it gives CASSPGQDEQYF. The rearrangement joins TRBV5-6 to TRBJ2-7; no clear D. Germline V lookup: CDR1 SGHDT, CDR2 YYEEEE. V gave up 4 bases and J gave up 5 bases, with 10 bases separating them. CDR3 length: 12 amino acids.

For the CDR3, the DNA is TGTGCCAGCAGTTCGTCAGGGGGCGAGGGAGAGACCCAGTACTTC. Protein sequence: CASSSSGGEGETQYF. The J gene is TRBJ2-5, the V gene TRBV6-5; 8 positions match TRBD1. The CDR3 has 15 amino acids. The V gene's germline CDR1 is MNHEY and CDR2 SVGAGI. V lost 4 bases to trimming and J lost 4 bases; unmatched junction nucleotides: 8.

In nucleotides, the CDR3 is TGCGCCAGCAGCCAAGATCAGGAGGGCCAAGCTTTCTTT. Amino acid sequence: CASSQDQEGQAFF. The gene calls are TRBV4-3 and TRBJ1-1; D call uncertain. Germline V gene sequence: CDR1 LGHNA, CDR2 YSLEER. V lost 0 bases to trimming and J lost 9 bases, with 11 bases between them. The CDR3 totals 13 residues.

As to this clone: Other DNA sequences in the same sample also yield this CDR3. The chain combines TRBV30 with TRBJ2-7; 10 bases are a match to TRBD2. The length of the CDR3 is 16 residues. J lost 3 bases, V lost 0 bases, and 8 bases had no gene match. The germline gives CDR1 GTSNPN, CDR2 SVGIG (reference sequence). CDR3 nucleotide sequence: TGTGCCTGGAGTGTACGACTAGCGGGTGGAGGCTACGAGCAGTACTTC. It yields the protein CAWSVRLAGGGYEQYF.

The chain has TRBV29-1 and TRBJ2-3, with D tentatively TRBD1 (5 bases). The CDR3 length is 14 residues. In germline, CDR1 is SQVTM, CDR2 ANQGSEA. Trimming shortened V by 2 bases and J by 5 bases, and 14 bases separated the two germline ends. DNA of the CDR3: TGCAGCGTTGAACAAAGGGGCAGAATAGATACGCAGTATTTT. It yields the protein CSVEQRGRIDTQYF.

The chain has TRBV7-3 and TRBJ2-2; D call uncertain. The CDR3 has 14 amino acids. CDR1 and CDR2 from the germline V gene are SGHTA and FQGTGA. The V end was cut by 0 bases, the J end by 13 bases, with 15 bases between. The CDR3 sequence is CASSLTGVSDLLFF. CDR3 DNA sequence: TGTGCCAGCAGCTTAACCGGAGTGTCAGATTTGCTGTTTTTT.

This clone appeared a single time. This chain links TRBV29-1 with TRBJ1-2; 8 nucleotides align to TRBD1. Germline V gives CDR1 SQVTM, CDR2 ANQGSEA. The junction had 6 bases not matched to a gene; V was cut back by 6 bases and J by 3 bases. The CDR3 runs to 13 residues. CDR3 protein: CSVRGRGHYGYTF. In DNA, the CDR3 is TGCAGCGTCAGGGGGCGCGGGCACTATGGCTACACCTTC.

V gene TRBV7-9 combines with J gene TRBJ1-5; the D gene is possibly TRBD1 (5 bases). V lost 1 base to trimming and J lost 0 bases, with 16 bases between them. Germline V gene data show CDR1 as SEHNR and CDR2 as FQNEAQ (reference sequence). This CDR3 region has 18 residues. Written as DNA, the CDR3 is TGTGCCAGCAGCTTAGGGGGTTTGGGGGGATATAGCAATCAGCCCCAGCATTTT. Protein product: CASSLGGLGGYSNQPQHF.

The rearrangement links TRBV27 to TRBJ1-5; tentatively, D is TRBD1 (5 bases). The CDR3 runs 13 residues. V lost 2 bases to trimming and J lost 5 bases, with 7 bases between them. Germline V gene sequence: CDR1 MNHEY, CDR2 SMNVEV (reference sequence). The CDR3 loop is CASSLGGDQPQHF. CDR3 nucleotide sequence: TGTGCCAGCAGTTTAGGAGGGGATCAGCCCCAGCATTTT.

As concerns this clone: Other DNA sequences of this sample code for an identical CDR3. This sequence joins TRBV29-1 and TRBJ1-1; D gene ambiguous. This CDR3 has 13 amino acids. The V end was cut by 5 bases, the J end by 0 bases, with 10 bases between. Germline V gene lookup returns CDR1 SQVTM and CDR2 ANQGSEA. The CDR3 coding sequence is TGCAGCGTTTCCGGAGTGATGAACACTGAAGCTTTCTTT. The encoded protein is CSVSGVMNTEAFF.

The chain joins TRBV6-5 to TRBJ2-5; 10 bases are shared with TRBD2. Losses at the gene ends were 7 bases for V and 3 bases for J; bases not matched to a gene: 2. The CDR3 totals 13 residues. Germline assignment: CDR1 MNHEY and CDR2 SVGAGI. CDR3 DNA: TGTGCCAGCAATCTAGCGGGGGAAGAGACCCAGTACTTC. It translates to CASNLAGEETQYF.

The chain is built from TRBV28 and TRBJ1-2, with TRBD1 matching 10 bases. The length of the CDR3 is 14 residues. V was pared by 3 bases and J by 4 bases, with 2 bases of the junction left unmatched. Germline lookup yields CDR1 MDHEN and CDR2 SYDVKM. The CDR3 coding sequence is TGTGCCAGCAGTTTGGGGACAGGGGTCTATGGCTACACCTTC. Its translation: CASSLGTGVYGYTF.

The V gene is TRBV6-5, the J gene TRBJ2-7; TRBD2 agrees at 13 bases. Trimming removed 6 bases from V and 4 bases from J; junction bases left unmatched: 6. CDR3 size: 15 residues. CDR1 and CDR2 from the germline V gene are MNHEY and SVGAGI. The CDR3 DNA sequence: TGTGCCAGCAGCGTAACTAGCGGGAGGGGGTACGAGCAGTACTTC. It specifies CASSVTSGRGYEQYF.

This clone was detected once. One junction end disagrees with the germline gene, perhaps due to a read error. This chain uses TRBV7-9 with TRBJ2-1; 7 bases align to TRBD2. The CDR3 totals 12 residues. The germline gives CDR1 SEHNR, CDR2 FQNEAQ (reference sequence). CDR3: CSSSLGPLGGIF. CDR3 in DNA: TGTTCCAGCAGCTTAGGGCCGTTGGGGGGGATCTTC.

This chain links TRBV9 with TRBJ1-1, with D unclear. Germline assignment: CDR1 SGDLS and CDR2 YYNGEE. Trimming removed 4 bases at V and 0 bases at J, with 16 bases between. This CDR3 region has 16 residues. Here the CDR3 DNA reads TGTGCCAGCAGCCCCCTGGGCTTCGGAATGAACACTGAAGCTTTCTTT. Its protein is CASSPLGFGMNTEAFF.

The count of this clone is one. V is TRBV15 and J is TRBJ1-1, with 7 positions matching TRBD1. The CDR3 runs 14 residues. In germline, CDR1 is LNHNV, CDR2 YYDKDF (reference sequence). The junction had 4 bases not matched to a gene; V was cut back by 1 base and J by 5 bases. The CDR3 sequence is CATSRGQGWTEAFF. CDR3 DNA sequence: TGTGCCACCAGCAGAGGACAGGGTTGGACTGAAGCTTTCTTT.

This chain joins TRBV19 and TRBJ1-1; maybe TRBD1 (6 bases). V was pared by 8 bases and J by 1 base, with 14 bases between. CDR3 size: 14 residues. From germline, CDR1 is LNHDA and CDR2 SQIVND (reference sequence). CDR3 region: CASLPGAANTEAFF. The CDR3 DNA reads TGTGCCAGTCTGCCAGGGGCGGCGAACACTGAAGCTTTCTTT. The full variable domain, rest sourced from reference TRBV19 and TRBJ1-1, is DGGITQSPKYLFRKEGQNVTLSCEQNLNHDAMYWYRQDPGQGLRLIYYSQIVNDFQKGDIAEGYSVSREKKESFPLTVTSAQKNPTAFYLCASLPGAANTEAFFGQGTRLTVV.

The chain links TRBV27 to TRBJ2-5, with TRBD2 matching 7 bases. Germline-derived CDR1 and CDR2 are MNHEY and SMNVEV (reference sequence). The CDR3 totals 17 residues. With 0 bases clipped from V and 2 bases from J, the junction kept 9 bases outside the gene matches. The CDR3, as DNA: TGTGCCAGCAGTTTATCCACAGCGGGATACGATCAAGAGACCCAGTACTTC. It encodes CASSLSTAGYDQETQYF.